This T cell receptor (beta chain) was identified during a study of Graves' ophthalmopathy and Graves' hyperthyroidism. Pregnant or lactating patients and those with other autoimmune diseases or uncontrolled infections were excluded. From RNA, the CDR3 regions of TCR beta chains were amplified and sequenced. Second-round multiplex PCR followed a first-round RT-PCR using HTBI primers. TCRdb fed the multiplex PCR reads into MiXCR, producing one record per CDR3 protein. The table has 400,000 or so distinct CDR3 sequences, about 18% seen once. This clonotype was recorded many times. V trimming: 5 bases; J trimming: 4 bases; junction bases outside the gene matches: 5. This CDR3 contains 14 residues.

This sequence joins TRBV12-3 or TRBV12-4 and TRBJ2-5; 9 bases fit TRBD1. The specimen sequenced was peripheral blood. The source of this sequence is an adult woman with stable Graves' hyperthyroidism. CDR3 coding DNA: TGTGCCAGCAGTCGACAGGGGGGGGGAGAGACCCAGTACTTC. Translated, it gives CASSRQGGGETQYF.